This passage covers 28 T cell receptor beta chains from one sample sequenced in a study of cytotoxic CD8 clonotypes in ibrutinib-treated CLL. Repertoires were generated with immunoSEQ multiplex PCR, while TCRdb's copy carries only in-frame clones and drops some. The sample lists about 130,000 clones; 80% to 90% were seen once. Sequenced here: PBMCs, sampled after 24 months of ibrutinib treatment. Source of these receptors: a human donor with chronic lymphocytic leukemia.

The J gene is TRBJ2-3, the V gene TRBV5-1; possibly TRBD1 or TRBD2 for D (5 bases each). The germline V gene encodes CDR1 SGHRS and CDR2 YFSETQ. The CDR3 covers 15 residues. V dropped 2 bases and J dropped 4 bases, with 14 bases sitting between them. CDR3 loop: CASSLTGARADTQYF. The CDR3 DNA sequence: TGCGCCAGCAGCTTAACCGGGGCCCGGGCAGATACGCAGTATTTT.

The V and J genes are TRBV5-1 and TRBJ1-4; 8 nucleotides agree with TRBD1. Losses at the gene ends were 0 bases for V and 0 bases for J; bases not matched to a gene: 4. Germline CDR1 SGHRS, CDR2 YFSETQ. The CDR3 is 17 amino acids. The CDR3 spells CASSLGGTGATNEKLFF. The CDR3 DNA reads as TGCGCCAGCAGCTTGGGTGGGACAGGCGCAACTAATGAAAAACTGTTTTTT.

The chain carries TRBV19 and TRBJ1-5; TRBD1 matches at 7 bases. With 3 bases clipped from V and 2 bases from J, the junction kept 7 bases outside the gene matches. The CDR3 runs 16 residues. Germline values: CDR1 LNHDA, CDR2 SQIVND (reference sequence). For the CDR3, the DNA is TGTGCCAGTAGTATTCCGGGGACAGTTGGCAATCAGCCCCAGCATTTT. Its translation is CASSIPGTVGNQPQHF.

The rearrangement links TRBV7-2 to TRBJ2-5; 9 nucleotides align to TRBD1. V was pared by 7 bases and J by 7 bases, with 10 bases of the junction left unmatched. The germline V gene encodes CDR1 SGHTA and CDR2 FQGNSA. The CDR3 runs 14 residues. Here the CDR3 DNA reads TGTGCCAGCACCCCGTCCGGACAGGGGCCGACCCAGTACTTC. This codes for CASTPSGQGPTQYF.

The CDR3 loop is CAGRTDFSYEQYF. For the CDR3, the DNA is TGTGCCGGCCGGACTGATTTCTCCTACGAGCAGTACTTC. This sequence joins TRBV6-1 and TRBJ2-7, with D possibly TRBD2 on 5 matching bases. The CDR3 spans 13 residues. The V end lost 11 bases, the J end lost 0 bases, and 14 bases lay between the germline ends. Germline V gives CDR1 MNHNS, CDR2 SASEGT.

The rearrangement joins TRBV28 to TRBJ2-7; D could derive from TRBD1 or TRBD2 (5 bases each). Germline loops: CDR1 MDHEN, CDR2 SYDVKM. This CDR3 has 15 residues. Between the trimmed V and J ends, which lost 6 bases and 2 bases, there was a span of 17 bases. The CDR3 is CASRDGTATPYEQYF. The CDR3 nucleotides read TGTGCCAGCAGGGATGGGACCGCGACCCCCTACGAGCAGTACTTC.

This chain joins TRBV6-1 and TRBJ1-1, with D perhaps matching TRBD1 (6 bases). Germline V gives CDR1 MNHNS, CDR2 SASEGT. Trimming pared 3 bases from V and 6 bases from J, leaving 8 bases between. CDR3 length equals 12 residues. CDR3 nucleotide sequence: TGTGCCAGCAGTGAGAGACAGGCTGAAGCTTTCTTT. Its protein product is CASSERQAEAFF.

There are a few counts of this clone. V and J are TRBV19 and TRBJ2-5; 8 nucleotides agree with TRBD1. The germline V gene has CDR1 LNHDA and CDR2 SQIVND (reference sequence). This CDR3 is 16 amino acids long. J gave up 4 bases and V 1 base, and 8 bases lay outside the gene matches. The CDR3 DNA sequence: TGTGCCAGTAGTATAGTTTCAGGACAGGGTCGAGAGACCCAGTACTTC. This codes for CASSIVSGQGRETQYF. The complete variable domain, with remaining parts taken from reference TRBV19 and TRBJ2-5, reads DGGITQSPKYLFRKEGQNVTLSCEQNLNHDAMYWYRQDPGQGLRLIYYSQIVNDFQKGDIAEGYSVSREKKESFPLTVTSAQKNPTAFYLCASSIVSGQGRETQYFGPGTRLLVL.

Here the CDR3 reads CASSPMRGNTEAFF. CDR3 bases: TGTGCCAGCAGCCCCATGAGAGGGAACACTGAAGCTTTCTTT. The rearrangement links TRBV7-2 to TRBJ1-1; D uncertain. The CDR3 contains 14 residues. V lost 5 bases, J lost 1 base, and 11 bases lay in between. The V gene's germline CDR1 is SGHTA and CDR2 FQGNSA.

The chain carries TRBV19 and TRBJ2-1; 10 positions agree with TRBD1. This CDR3 is 15 amino acids long. CDR1 is LNHDA, CDR2 SQIVND, per germline (reference sequence). V gave up 3 bases and J gave up 10 bases; unmatched junction bases: 9. DNA for the CDR3: TGTGCCAGTAGTATCAGGCGACAGGGGGCATGGGAGCAGTTCTTC. Its protein product is CASSIRRQGAWEQFF.

This rearrangement joins TRBV28 to TRBJ2-3; the D gene could be TRBD1 or TRBD2 (5 bases each). The CDR3 has 17 residues. CDR1 and CDR2 (germline): MDHEN, SYDVKM. Trimming pared 8 bases from V and 1 base from J, leaving 22 bases between. CDR3 coding DNA: TGTGCCAGCCCGCCCCGCGGCAGGGACGGCCGCACAGATACGCAGTATTTT. Protein: CASPPRGRDGRTDTQYF. Full variable domain (missing parts from reference TRBV28 and TRBJ2-3): DVKVTQSSRYLVKRTGEKVFLECVQDMDHENMFWYRQDPGLGLRLIYFSYDVKMKEKGDIPEGYSVSREKKERFSLILESASTNQTSMYLCASPPRGRDGRTDTQYFGPGTRLTVL.

The gene calls are TRBV30 and TRBJ1-5, with TRBD1 matching over 11 bases. Losses at the gene ends were 5 bases for V and 6 bases for J; bases not matched to a gene: 12. This CDR3 contains 16 residues. Germline CDR1 and CDR2: GTSNPN and SVGIG (reference sequence). CDR3 loop: CAWAAFGQGASQPQHF. CDR3 DNA: TGTGCCTGGGCTGCCTTCGGACAGGGGGCTAGTCAGCCCCAGCATTTT.

This rearrangement joins TRBV10-2 to TRBJ1-2; no clear D. The CDR3 is 13 amino acids. Germline V gene lookup returns CDR1 WSHSY and CDR2 SAAADI. Trimming took 5 bases from V and 3 from J, leaving 10 bases between them. CDR3 protein: CASSKNLDYGYTF. The CDR3 nucleotides are TGCGCCAGCAGTAAGAACTTAGACTATGGCTACACCTTC.

This chain joins TRBV7-3 and TRBJ1-2; D not certain. From germline, CDR1 is SGHTA and CDR2 FQGTGA. The CDR3 contains 14 residues. V was shortened by 6 bases and J by 0 bases, with 11 bases between the two germline ends. In nucleotides, the CDR3 is TGTGCCAGCAGTCGCGGAGGGACTAACTATGGCTACACCTTC. Its translation: CASSRGGTNYGYTF.

This chain links TRBV30 with TRBJ1-1; D is uncertain. Germline V gene sequence: CDR1 GTSNPN, CDR2 SVGIG (reference sequence). V dropped 7 bases and J dropped 1 base, with 13 bases sitting between them. This CDR3 spans 13 amino acids. The CDR3 is CASKVVRNTEAFF. The CDR3 DNA sequence: TGTGCCTCGAAGGTGGTCAGGAACACTGAAGCTTTCTTT.

This chain connects TRBV5-5 to TRBJ2-6, with D possibly TRBD2 on 5 matching bases. This CDR3 region has 15 residues. V was cut by 2 bases and J by 0 bases, with 6 bases left in between. Germline V gene data show CDR1 as SGHKS and CDR2 as YYEKEE (reference sequence). The CDR3 loop reads CASSLGSSGANVLTF. CDR3 nucleotide sequence: TGTGCCAGCAGCTTAGGGAGCTCTGGGGCCAACGTCCTGACTTTC.

The chain recombines TRBV19 with TRBJ1-3, with unresolved D. Germline values: CDR1 LNHDA, CDR2 SQIVND (reference sequence). CDR3 length equals 13 residues. Trimming cost V 7 bases and J 0 bases, with 7 bases left between them. The CDR3 sequence is CASTEVSGNTIYF. Written as DNA, the CDR3 is TGTGCCAGTACGGAGGTCTCTGGAAACACCATATATTTT.

V gene TRBV20-1 combines with J gene TRBJ2-1; 7 positions match TRBD2. Trimming took 1 base from V and 14 from J; bases not matched to a gene: 2. From germline, CDR1 is DFQATT and CDR2 SNEGSKA (reference sequence). The CDR3 has 10 residues. The CDR3 DNA reads TGCAGTGCTAGAGCTAGCGGTGAGTTCTTC. It is translated as CSARASGEFF.

This clone turned up a few times. The rearrangement uses TRBV11-1 and TRBJ2-3; D remains ambiguous. The CDR3 contains 12 residues. Looked up from germline, CDR1 is SGHAT and CDR2 is FQDESV (reference sequence). Trimming stripped 5 bases from V and 4 bases from J, with 7 bases between. Here the CDR3 reads CASSRRADTQYF. The DNA of the CDR3 is TGTGCCAGCAGCCGAAGGGCAGATACGCAGTATTTT.

CDR3 in amino acids: CASNGEVEQYF. CDR3 DNA: TGCGCCAGCAACGGGGAGGTCGAGCAGTACTTC. The chain employs TRBV5-1 and TRBJ2-7, with D possibly matching TRBD2 (6 bases). Per germline, CDR1 SGHRS and CDR2 YFSETQ. The ends were cut back, 6 bases at V and 6 bases at J, with 10 bases in the middle. The CDR3 is 11 residues long.

The V gene is TRBV28, the J gene TRBJ1-5; D unclear. The CDR3 has 13 residues. Germline lookup yields CDR1 MDHEN and CDR2 SYDVKM. The DNA for the CDR3 is TGTGCATCCGAGCCTGCGGAAAATCAGCCCCAGCATTTT. Its protein is CASEPAENQPQHF.

The DNA of the CDR3 is TGTGCCAGCAGTGAACGAGGGACGAAGGCTAGCTCCTACGAGCAGTACTTC. The encoded protein is CASSERGTKASSYEQYF. The chain combines TRBV6-1 with TRBJ2-7; either TRBD1 or TRBD2 may supply D (5 bases each). CDR3 length equals 17 residues. In germline, CDR1 is MNHNS, CDR2 SASEGT. V lost 2 bases and J 0 bases, leaving 17 bases between the germline ends.

The rearrangement links TRBV18 to TRBJ2-3; TRBD1 aligns across 7 bases. V lost 3 bases to trimming and J lost 3 bases; unmatched junction nucleotides: 15. The CDR3 length is 18 residues. The V gene's germline CDR1 is KGHSH and CDR2 LQKENI. Here the CDR3 DNA reads TGTGCCAGCTCACCGTACCCACGGACAGGAAAAACTACAGATACGCAGTATTTT. Translating it yields CASSPYPRTGKTTDTQYF. The full variable domain, completed using reference TRBV18 and TRBJ2-3, is NAGVMQNPRHLVRRRGQEARLRCSPMKGHSHVYWYRQLPEEGLKFMVYLQKENIIDESGMPKERFSAEFPKEGPSILRIQQVVRGDSAAYFCASSPYPRTGKTTDTQYFGPGTRLTVL.

The J gene is TRBJ2-1, the V gene TRBV20-1; D is uncertain. Germline CDR1 is DFQATT and CDR2 is SNEGSKA (reference sequence). The CDR3 loop spans 11 amino acids. Trimming took off 3 bases at V and 7 bases at J, with 7 bases between the two ends. CDR3: CSASSVNEQFF. The CDR3 DNA is TGCAGTGCTAGTAGTGTTAATGAGCAGTTCTTC.

The chain is built from TRBV28 and TRBJ2-7; tentatively, D is TRBD1 (6 bases). Germline CDR1 is MDHEN and CDR2 is SYDVKM. Trimming pared 9 bases from V and 1 base from J, leaving 7 bases between. The CDR3 covers 11 residues. In DNA form, the CDR3 reads TGTGCCAGTACAGGGTCCTACGAGCAGTACTTC. Translated: CASTGSYEQYF.

The chain has TRBV27 and TRBJ1-1; unclear D gene. V lost 3 bases and J lost 1, with 12 bases in between. This CDR3 is built from 15 residues. CDR1 and CDR2 from the germline V gene are MNHEY and SMNVEV (reference sequence). CDR3 sequence (DNA): TGTGCCAGCAGTTTTGAAGGACGGGAGAACACTGAAGCTTTCTTT. This translates into CASSFEGRENTEAFF.

V is TRBV27 and J is TRBJ1-1, with a tentative D call TRBD1 (5 bases). V lost 5 bases and J 0 bases, leaving 10 bases between the germline ends. This CDR3 is 14 amino acids long. Germline-derived CDR1 and CDR2 are MNHEY and SMNVEV (reference sequence). The CDR3 here is CASSRGILNTEAFF. The CDR3 DNA follows: TGTGCCAGCAGTCGGGGCATTTTGAACACTGAAGCTTTCTTT.

This chain links TRBV6-6 with TRBJ2-1; no clear D gene. Germline lookup yields CDR1 MNHNY and CDR2 SVGAGI (reference sequence). This CDR3 contains 10 residues. V lost 4 bases and J 6 bases, leaving 1 base between the germline ends. In nucleotides, the CDR3 is TGTGCCAGCAGTTCCAATGAGCAGTTCTTC. This translates into CASSSNEQFF.